This record covers a single T cell receptor beta chain. Authors' data handling: Estimation of nucleated cell counts relied on the amplification of reference gene primers. Sequencing used immunoSEQ multiplex PCR; TCRdb keeps in-frame clones, though not all of them. The DNA gave D and trimming, while V, J and clone size come from that table. Found here are 200,000 to 300,000 clones, over 75% of them singletons; the top ten hold around 3.2%. The record originates from a study of blood T cell repertoires in COVID-19. The sequence derives from a woman aged 35 to 49 who had been exposed to COVID-19. Specimen: PBMCs or T cells enriched from blood (not recorded which).

CDR3 loop: CASSLGLKNTEAFF. CDR3 bases: TGTGCCAGCAGCCTGGGACTTAAGAACACTGAAGCTTTCTTT. The V call is TRBV7-2, the J call TRBJ1-1, with D possibly matching TRBD1 (5 bases). The CDR3 has 14 residues. Between the trimmed V and J ends, which lost 5 bases and 1 base, there was a span of 11 bases. The germline V gene encodes CDR1 SGHTA and CDR2 FQGNSA.